The rows below give T cell receptor beta chains drawn from one sample of a study of beta chain features in type 1 diabetes. TCRdb keeps only in-frame clones here, not all; method: immunoSEQ multiplex PCR. The data hold about 150,000 clones, with 7% to 10% observed a single time. Sequencing was carried out using central memory CD4+ T cells from blood. These TCRs come from a man aged 18 to 35 in good health. Each CDR3 is given with its conserved first and last residue. The order of the fields is clone size, V gene, J gene, D gene, CDR3 DNA, CDR3 protein. The D gene is left open where the match is weak. Where a row states a size, it is once, few, many or the class of an expanded clone; other rows omit it.

clone size: .; V gene: TRBV7-9; J gene: TRBJ2-7; D gene: .; CDR3 DNA: TGTGCCATCCCAAGACAGGACTCCTACGAGCAGTACTTC; CDR3 protein: CAIPRQDSYEQYF
clone size: .; V gene: TRBV5-4; J gene: TRBJ2-3; D gene: .; CDR3 DNA: TGTGCCAGCAGCTTGGGGAACTTCGGGGTGGCGTATTTT; CDR3 protein: CASSLGNFGVAYF
clone size: .; V gene: TRBV13; J gene: TRBJ2-7; D gene: .; CDR3 DNA: TGTGCCAGCAGCTTAGCTCCCGGACACTCCTACGAGCAGTACTTC; CDR3 protein: CASSLAPGHSYEQYF
clone size: few; V gene: TRBV5-1; J gene: TRBJ2-2; D gene: TRBD1; CDR3 DNA: TGCGCCAGCAGCAGGACAGGGTTCACCGGGGAGCTGTTTTTT; CDR3 protein: CASSRTGFTGELFF
clone size: .; V gene: TRBV6-1; J gene: TRBJ1-2; D gene: TRBD1; CDR3 DNA: TGTGCCAGCGAGGACAGGGGGGTTGGCTACACCTTC; CDR3 protein: CASEDRGVGYTF
clone size: few; V gene: TRBV9; J gene: TRBJ2-7; D gene: TRBD2; CDR3 DNA: TGTGCCAGCAGCGTAGGGTTAGCGGGGGGCCTCTCCTCCTACGAGCAGTACTTC; CDR3 protein: CASSVGLAGGLSSYEQYF
clone size: few; V gene: TRBV5-6; J gene: TRBJ2-7; D gene: .; CDR3 DNA: TGTGCCAGCAGCCCTAGCAGGGGAGATGAGCAGTACTTC; CDR3 protein: CASSPSRGDEQYF
clone size: few; V gene: TRBV19; J gene: TRBJ1-4; D gene: TRBD1; CDR3 DNA: TGTGCCAGTAGTATACAGGGGGCGAAAGAAAAACTGTTTTTT; CDR3 protein: CASSIQGAKEKLFF
clone size: .; V gene: TRBV7-9; J gene: TRBJ2-5; D gene: TRBD2; CDR3 DNA: TGTGCCAGCAGCGGAGGACTAGCCCGATGGGAGACCCAGTACTTC; CDR3 protein: CASSGGLARWETQYF
clone size: .; V gene: TRBV6-5; J gene: TRBJ1-5; D gene: .; CDR3 DNA: TGTGCCAGCAGTACTGAATTCAATCAGCCCCAGCATTTT; CDR3 protein: CASSTEFNQPQHF
clone size: .; V gene: TRBV27; J gene: TRBJ1-2; D gene: .; CDR3 DNA: TGTGCCAGCAGTAATGGTGGAGCCAACTATGGCTACACCTTC; CDR3 protein: CASSNGGANYGYTF